This T cell receptor beta chain was observed in a study of OX40 agonist ivuxolimab in advanced cancers. Generated by immunoSEQ multiplex PCR, the TCRdb table keeps only in-frame clones and is missing some. Of fewer than 85,000 clones listed, roughly 87% are singletons. No patient had autoimmune disease or received systemic immunosuppression. Germline V gene lookup returns CDR1 MNHEY and CDR2 SMNVEV (reference sequence). The CDR3 extends over 18 amino acids. V lost 4 bases, J lost 7 bases, and 11 bases stayed unmatched. The source is an adult with an advanced solid tumor such as melanoma, head and neck, liver or kidney cancer. Sequenced here: CD4+ or CD8+ T cells sorted from blood, sampled in a trial of the OX40 agonist ivuxolimab. V usage is TRBV27 and J usage is TRBJ2-2; 14 bases fit TRBD2. The CDR3 here is CASSSIRLAGGGNGELFF. The CDR3 DNA reads as TGTGCCAGCAGTTCGATTCGACTAGCGGGAGGGGGAAACGGGGAGCTGTTTTTT.